The 10 T cell receptor beta chains in this list originate from one sample, sequenced in a study of blood T cell repertoires in COVID-19. The table came from immunoSEQ multiplex PCR; TCRdb's copy has only in-frame clones and leaves some out. The table shows 150,000 or so clones, with 82% occurring only once. The sequenced sample consisted of peripheral blood. These receptors all come from a human donor with acute or convalescent COVID-19. The donor label of this sample is uncertain.

Written as DNA, the CDR3 is TGTGCCAGCAGCCCCGGGCGGGGAGTCCAAGAGACCCAGTACTTC. Encoded protein: CASSPGRGVQETQYF. This chain links TRBV11-3 with TRBJ2-5; possibly TRBD2 for D (6 bases). This CDR3 is built from 15 residues. V lost 5 bases, J lost 1 base, and 14 bases lay in between. Germline CDR1 reads SGHNT; CDR2 reads YENEEA.

The rearrangement links TRBV10-3 to TRBJ2-1; 13 bases map to TRBD2. V trimming: 9 bases; J trimming: 6 bases; junction bases outside the gene matches: 5. This CDR3 has 14 amino acids. From germline, CDR1 is ENHRY and CDR2 SYGVKD. CDR3 in amino acids: CAISTSGGGNEQFF. The CDR3 DNA is TGTGCCATATCAACTAGCGGGGGGGGCAATGAGCAGTTCTTC.

V and J are TRBV11-2 and TRBJ1-2, with D possibly being TRBD1 (6 bases). This CDR3 spans 14 amino acids. CDR1 is SGHAT, CDR2 FQNNGV, per germline. Trimming cost V 5 bases and J 4 bases, with 14 bases left between them. The DNA of the CDR3 is TGTGCCAGCAGCGCCGAAATACAGGGCTATGGCTACACCTTC. This sequence encodes CASSAEIQGYGYTF. Full variable domain (rest looked up from reference TRBV11-2 and TRBJ1-2): EAGVAQSPRYKIIEKRQSVAFWCNPISGHATLYWYQQILGQGPKLLIQFQNNGVVDDSQLPKDRFSAERLKGVDSTLKIQPAKLEDSAVYLCASSAEIQGYGYTFGSGTRLTVV.

The CDR3 bases are TGTGCCAGCAGTCTTAGTGAGGGGGCAGGCGGGGAGCTGTTTTTT. Translated: CASSLSEGAGGELFF. The chain employs TRBV2 and TRBJ2-2, with TRBD1 matching over 7 bases. There are 15 residues in the CDR3. Germline loops: CDR1 SNHLY, CDR2 FYNNEI. The junction had 10 bases not matched to a gene; V was cut back by 5 bases and J by 7 bases.

The rearrangement joins TRBV7-9 to TRBJ2-3; 9 bases are shared with TRBD2. The CDR3 has 14 amino acids. Losses at the gene ends were 8 bases for V and 2 bases for J; bases not matched to a gene: 5. Looked up from germline, CDR1 is SEHNR and CDR2 is FQNEAQ (reference sequence). CDR3 in amino acids: CASGLAGPTDTQYF. The DNA of the CDR3 is TGTGCCAGCGGGCTAGCGGGGCCCACAGATACGCAGTATTTT.

This chain joins TRBV6-2 or TRBV6-3 and TRBJ2-7, with D possibly matching TRBD2 (5 bases). The CDR3 runs to 13 residues. The V end was cut by 3 bases, the J end by 8 bases, with 14 bases between. Germline V gene lookup returns CDR1 MNHEY and CDR2 SVGEGT. In nucleotides, the CDR3 is TGTGCCAGCAGTTATTCGACACGAGGGAAGCAGTACTTC. Translating it yields CASSYSTRGKQYF.

The chain joins TRBV5-1 to TRBJ2-4; the D gene is possibly TRBD2 (6 bases). Germline loops: CDR1 SGHRS, CDR2 YFSETQ. V was pared by 5 bases and J by 3 bases, with 12 bases between. This CDR3 region has 14 residues. CDR3 in DNA: TGCGCCAGCAGTTCGCAGGGAGGCAAAAACATTCAGTACTTC. Translated: CASSSQGGKNIQYF.

The chain links TRBV2 to TRBJ1-1, with 7 bases that match TRBD1. Germline V CDR1 and CDR2: SNHLY, FYNNEI. The V segment lost 6 bases and the J segment 1 base; nucleotides outside the gene matches: 11. The CDR3 is 16 amino acids. CDR3 sequence reads: CASRAGGSYSNTEAFF. CDR3 bases: TGTGCCAGCAGGGCAGGGGGATCATACTCGAACACTGAAGCTTTCTTT. Full variable domain (missing parts from reference TRBV2 and TRBJ1-1): EPEVTQTPSHQVTQMGQEVILRCVPISNHLYFYWYRQILGQKVEFLVSFYNNEISEKSEIFDDQFSVERPDGSNFTLKIRSTKLEDSAMYFCASRAGGSYSNTEAFFGQGTRLTVV.

J is TRBJ1-1 and V is TRBV5-1, with TRBD1 as a possible D gene (5 bases). Germline V gene lookup returns CDR1 SGHRS and CDR2 YFSETQ. V lost 5 bases and J 3 bases, leaving 14 bases between the germline ends. This CDR3 is built from 14 residues. As DNA, the CDR3 is TGCGCCAGCAGTTTTGTGGGACTCGACACTGAAGCTTTCTTT. Residues: CASSFVGLDTEAFF.

The CDR3 loop reads CASSQRGSETQYF. CDR3 sequence (DNA): TGTGCCAGCAGCCAGAGAGGCTCGGAGACCCAGTACTTC. This sequence joins TRBV3-1 (or the pseudogene TRBV3-2) and TRBJ2-5; D ambiguous. There are 13 residues in the CDR3. The germline V gene encodes CDR1 LGHDT and CDR2 YNNKEL (reference sequence). The ends were cut back, 3 bases at V and 5 bases at J, with 10 bases in the middle.